The sequence of this T cell receptor (beta chain) was determined in a study of blood T cells in healthy people across ages. Points from the study as a whole: Among T cells, TCR beta diversity per million cells dropped roughly linearly as age rose.

CDR1 is MNHEY and CDR2 is SVGEGT in the germline V gene. CDR3 size: 11 residues. Comments on this clonotype: Antigen specificity is unknown. The germline gene is not matched at one end of the junction; a read error may be the cause.

A second roughly 7 to 12 cycle PCR used barcoded and J-beta primers. From the 5' RACE reads, TCRdb called clonotypes with MiXCR, one entry per CDR3 protein. The repertoire holds 700,000 or so distinct CDR3 sequences, with around two fifths as singletons. The TCR comes from a man at least 80 years old in good health. This rearrangement joins TRBV6-2 or TRBV6-3 to TRBJ2-7; D unresolved. The specimen was blood. The CDR3 DNA sequence: TGTGCCGGCAGTGCCTACTACGAGCAGTACTTC. It is translated as CAGSAYYEQYF.